This T cell receptor (beta chain) was sequenced during a study of control samples from healthy donors and cancer patients (dated by TCRdb to about 2020). Trimming takes 4 bases off V and 3 bases off J; junction bases not matched to a gene: 5. The CDR3 has 17 amino acids, counting the end cysteine and phenylalanine. Kept here is only the CDR3 DNA, which spans 51 bases and is read in frame from base 1. The germline V gene (reference sequence) supplies CDR1 LNHNV and CDR2 YYDKDF. On this clone: Its antigen is unknown. Base qualities were left out, and no much larger clone turns up one base away.

The library was built by means of the immunoSEQ multiplex PCR assay. Imported from immuneACCESS, the table was reduced by TCRdb to in-frame sequences with V and J called. These copies leave out some clones; in studies compared against another copy, an unresolved V gene accounts for under half, and the cause of the remainder is not known. Within this sample are roughly 83,000 clones, with 82% of them counted one time only. Together, the top ten hold about 9.8% of the sample. The chain couples TRBV15 to TRBJ2-3; TRBD2 fits 15 bases in the junction. Material for sequencing was blood. The receptor was derived from a woman aged 55-69 years in good health. The DNA sequence follows: TGTGCCACCAGCAAAGAGGGACTAGCGGGAGGTACAGATACGCAGTATTTT. Its protein reads: CATSKEGLAGGTDTQYF.